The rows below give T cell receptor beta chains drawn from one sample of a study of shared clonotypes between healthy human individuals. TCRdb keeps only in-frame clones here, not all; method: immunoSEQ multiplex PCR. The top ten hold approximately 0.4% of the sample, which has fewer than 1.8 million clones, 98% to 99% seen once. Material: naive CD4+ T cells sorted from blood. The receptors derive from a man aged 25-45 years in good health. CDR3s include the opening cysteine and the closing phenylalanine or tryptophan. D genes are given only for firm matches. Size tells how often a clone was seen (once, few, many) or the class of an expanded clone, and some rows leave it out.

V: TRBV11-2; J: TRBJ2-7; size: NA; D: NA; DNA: TGTGCCAGCAGCTTACGACCCGGGACACTCACGGACGAGCAGTACTTC; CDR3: CASSLRPGTLTDEQYF
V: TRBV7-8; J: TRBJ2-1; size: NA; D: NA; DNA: TGTGCCAGCAGCAGAGGCGGAGCGGGCTCCTACAATGAGCAGTTCTTC; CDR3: CASSRGGAGSYNEQFF
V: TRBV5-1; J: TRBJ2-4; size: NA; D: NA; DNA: TGCGCCAGCAGCTTGGGGGCGGCTGCCAAAAACATTCAGTACTTC; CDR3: CASSLGAAAKNIQYF
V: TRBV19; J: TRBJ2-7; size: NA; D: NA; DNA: TGTGCCAGTATGGTAAGGGAGCAGTACTTC; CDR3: CASMVREQYF
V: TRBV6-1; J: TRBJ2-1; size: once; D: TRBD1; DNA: TGTGCCAGCAGTGAATCATTAGACAGGGTCATTATCAATGAGCAGTTCTTC; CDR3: CASSESLDRVIINEQFF
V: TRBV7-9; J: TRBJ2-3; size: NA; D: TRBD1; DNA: TGTGCCAGCAGCTTTACAGGGGGCGAAGGATACACAGATACGCAGTATTTT; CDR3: CASSFTGGEGYTDTQYF
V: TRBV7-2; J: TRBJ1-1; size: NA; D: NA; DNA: TGTGCCAGCAGCTTAGGCCAGCCGATGAACACTGAAGCTTTCTTT; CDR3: CASSLGQPMNTEAFF
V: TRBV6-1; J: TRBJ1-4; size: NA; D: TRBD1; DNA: TGTGCCAGCGGGGGACAGGGTAATGAAAAACTGTTTTTT; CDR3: CASGGQGNEKLFF
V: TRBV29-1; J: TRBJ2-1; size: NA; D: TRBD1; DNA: TGCAGCGTTCACCGGGACAGGGTGGATGAGCAGTTCTTC; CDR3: CSVHRDRVDEQFF
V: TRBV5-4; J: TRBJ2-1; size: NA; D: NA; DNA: TGTGCCAGCAGCTTCGAGCCGACCACTAATGAGCAGTTCTTC; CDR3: CASSFEPTTNEQFF
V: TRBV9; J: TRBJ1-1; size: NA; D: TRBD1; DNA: TGTGCCAGCAGCCTTAACCGACAGGGGAGGACTGAAGCTTTCTTT; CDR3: CASSLNRQGRTEAFF
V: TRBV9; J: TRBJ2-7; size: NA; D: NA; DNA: TGTGCCAGCAGCCAGACCGGGACCAACGCCTACGAGCAGTACTTC; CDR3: CASSQTGTNAYEQYF
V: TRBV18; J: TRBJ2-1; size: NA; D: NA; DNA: TGTGCCAGCTCCGTAAGGGAAGCCTACAATGAGCAGTTCTTC; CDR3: CASSVREAYNEQFF
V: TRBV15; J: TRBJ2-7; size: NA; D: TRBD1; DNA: TGTGCCACCAGGGGACAGGGGAGTCCCTACGAGCAGTACTTC; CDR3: CATRGQGSPYEQYF
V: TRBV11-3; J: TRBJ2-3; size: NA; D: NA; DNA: TGTGCCAGCAGCTTTGGCGGAGGCCCAACAAATACGCAGTATTTT; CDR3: CASSFGGGPTNTQYF
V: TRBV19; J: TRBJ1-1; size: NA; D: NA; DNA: TGTGCCAGTAACAATCAGGGTCCCACTGAAGCTTTCTTT; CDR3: CASNNQGPTEAFF
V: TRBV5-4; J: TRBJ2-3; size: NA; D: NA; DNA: TGTGCCAGCAGCTTGGCTGGACCTAGCACAGATACGCAGTATTTT; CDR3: CASSLAGPSTDTQYF
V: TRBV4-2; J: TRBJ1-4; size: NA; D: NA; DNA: TGTGCCAGCAGCCAAGGGGGCAGAGCTAATGAAAAACTGTTTTTT; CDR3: CASSQGGRANEKLFF
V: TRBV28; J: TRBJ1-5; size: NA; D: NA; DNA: TGTGCCAGCCCTCCCCGGCAAGGGAGGAGCAATCAGCCCCAGCATTTT; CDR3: CASPPRQGRSNQPQHF
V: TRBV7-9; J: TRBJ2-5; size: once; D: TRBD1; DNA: TGTGCCAGCAGCTCGGGACAGAAGGAGACCCAGTACTTC; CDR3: CASSSGQKETQYF
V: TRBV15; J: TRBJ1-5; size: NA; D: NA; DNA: TGTGCCACCAGCTTGACCCCCTATAGCAATCAGCCCCAGCATTTT; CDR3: CATSLTPYSNQPQHF
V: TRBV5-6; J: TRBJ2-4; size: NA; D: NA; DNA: TGTGCCAGCAGCTTGGTAGGCCTAGCCAAAAACATTCAGTACTTC; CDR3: CASSLVGLAKNIQYF
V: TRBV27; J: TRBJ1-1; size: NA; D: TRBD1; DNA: TGTGCCAGCAGTCCGCGGACAGGGAGGAGTACTGAAGCTTTCTTT; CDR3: CASSPRTGRSTEAFF
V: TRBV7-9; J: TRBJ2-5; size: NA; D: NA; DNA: TGTGCCAGCAGCTTAGAGGTGGAGACCCAGTACTTC; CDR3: CASSLEVETQYF
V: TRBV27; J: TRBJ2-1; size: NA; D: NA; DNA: TGTGCCAGCAGTTTATTCTCCCTTGGGGGAGGGCAGTTCTTC; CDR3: CASSLFSLGGGQFF
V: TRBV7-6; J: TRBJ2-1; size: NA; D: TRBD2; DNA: TGTGCCAGCAGCTTAAGGCCGATAGCGGGGGTTGGGTCTTACAATGAGCAGTTCTTC; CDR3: CASSLRPIAGVGSYNEQFF
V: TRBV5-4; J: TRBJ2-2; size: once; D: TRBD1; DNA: TGTGCCAGCAGCCCCGACAGGGGGCTTACCGGGGAGCTGTTTTTT; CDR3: CASSPDRGLTGELFF
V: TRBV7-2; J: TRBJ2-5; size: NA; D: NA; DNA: TGTGCCAGCAGCTTAGGAGGTTCACTCAACAAGCGAGAGACCCAGTACTTC; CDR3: CASSLGGSLNKRETQYF
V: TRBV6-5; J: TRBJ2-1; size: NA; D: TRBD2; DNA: TGTGCCAGCAGACCTCTAGCGGACAATGAGCAGTTCTTC; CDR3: CASRPLADNEQFF
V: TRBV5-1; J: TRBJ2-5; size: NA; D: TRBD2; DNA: TGCGCCAGCAGCTCGGTGGGACTAGCGGGAGGGCCGGAGACCCAGTACTTC; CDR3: CASSSVGLAGGPETQYF
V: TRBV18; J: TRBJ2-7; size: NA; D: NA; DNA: TGTGCCAGCTCACCTAACAGGATAGGGGCCTCCTACGAGCAGTACTTC; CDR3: CASSPNRIGASYEQYF
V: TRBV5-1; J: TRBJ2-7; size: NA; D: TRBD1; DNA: TGCGCCAGCAGCTCTACAGGGGCTCCTACCTACGAGCAGTACTTC; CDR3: CASSSTGAPTYEQYF
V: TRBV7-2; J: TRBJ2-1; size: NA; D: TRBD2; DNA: TGTGCCAGCAGGATGGCTCTAGCGGGAGGCTACAATGAGCAGTTCTTC; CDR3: CASRMALAGGYNEQFF
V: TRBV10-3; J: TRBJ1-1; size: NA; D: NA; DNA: TGTGCCATCAGTGTGAAAGGGGCGGGGAACACTGAAGCTTTCTTT; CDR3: CAISVKGAGNTEAFF
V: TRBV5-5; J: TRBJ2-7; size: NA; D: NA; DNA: TGTGCCAGCAGCTTGGATCCGAGCTACGAGCAGTACTTC; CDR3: CASSLDPSYEQYF
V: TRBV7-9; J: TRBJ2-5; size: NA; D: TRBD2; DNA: TGTGCCAGCAGCTTACGGGGGGGTACAGAGACCCAGTACTTC; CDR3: CASSLRGGTETQYF
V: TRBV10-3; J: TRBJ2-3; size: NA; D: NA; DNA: TGTGCCACCAGGGACGAATCCACAGATACGCAGTATTTT; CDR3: CATRDESTDTQYF
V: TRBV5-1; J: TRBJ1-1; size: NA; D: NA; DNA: TGCGCCAGCAGCTTGGACCCCCCAGGTTTGAACACTGAAGCTTTCTTT; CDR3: CASSLDPPGLNTEAFF
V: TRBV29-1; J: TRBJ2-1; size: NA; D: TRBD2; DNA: TGCAGCGAGGCGGGAGTATTTGGTGAGCAGTTCTTC; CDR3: CSEAGVFGEQFF
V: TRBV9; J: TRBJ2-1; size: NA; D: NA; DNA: TGTGCCAGCAGCGTAGGGCCACTTTCCTACAATGAGCAGTTCTTC; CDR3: CASSVGPLSYNEQFF
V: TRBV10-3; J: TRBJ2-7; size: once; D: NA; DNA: TGTGCCATCAGTGGACTCCAGGGGTCCACCTACGAGCAGTACTTC; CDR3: CAISGLQGSTYEQYF
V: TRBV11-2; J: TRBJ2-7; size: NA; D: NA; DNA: TGTGCCAGCAGCCCGACGGACTACGAGCAGTACTTC; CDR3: CASSPTDYEQYF
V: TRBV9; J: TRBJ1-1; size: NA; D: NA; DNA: TGTGCCAGCAGCGCTGGGAATTTGAACACTGAAGCTTTCTTT; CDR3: CASSAGNLNTEAFF
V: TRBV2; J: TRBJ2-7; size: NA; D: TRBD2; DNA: TGTGCCAGCAAGGTACTAGCGGGAGCCTCTTACGAGCAGTACTTC; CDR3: CASKVLAGASYEQYF
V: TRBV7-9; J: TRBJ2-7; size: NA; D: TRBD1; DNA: TGTGCCAGCAGCCCCCGGGACAGGGGGGTCTACGAGCAGTACTTC; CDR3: CASSPRDRGVYEQYF
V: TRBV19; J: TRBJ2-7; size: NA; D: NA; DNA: TGTGCCAGTACCGCGGGAACCACACATACCTACGAGCAGTACTTC; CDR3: CASTAGTTHTYEQYF
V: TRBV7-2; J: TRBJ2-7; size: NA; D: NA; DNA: TGTGCCAGCAGCTCCTGGGACGGAGAGCAGTACTTC; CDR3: CASSSWDGEQYF
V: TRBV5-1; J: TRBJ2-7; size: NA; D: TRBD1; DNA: TGCGCCAGCAGCTTGTTGGAAAGAGCACAGGGGGCTCAAGAGCAGTACTTC; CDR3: CASSLLERAQGAQEQYF
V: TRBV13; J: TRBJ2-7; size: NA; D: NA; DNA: TGTGCCAGCAGCTACGGGGTTTCCAACTCCTACGAGCAGTACTTC; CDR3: CASSYGVSNSYEQYF
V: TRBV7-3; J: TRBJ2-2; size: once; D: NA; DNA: TGTGCCAGCAGCCTCCAGGTTCCAGGACTCGGGGAGCTGTTTTTT; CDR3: CASSLQVPGLGELFF